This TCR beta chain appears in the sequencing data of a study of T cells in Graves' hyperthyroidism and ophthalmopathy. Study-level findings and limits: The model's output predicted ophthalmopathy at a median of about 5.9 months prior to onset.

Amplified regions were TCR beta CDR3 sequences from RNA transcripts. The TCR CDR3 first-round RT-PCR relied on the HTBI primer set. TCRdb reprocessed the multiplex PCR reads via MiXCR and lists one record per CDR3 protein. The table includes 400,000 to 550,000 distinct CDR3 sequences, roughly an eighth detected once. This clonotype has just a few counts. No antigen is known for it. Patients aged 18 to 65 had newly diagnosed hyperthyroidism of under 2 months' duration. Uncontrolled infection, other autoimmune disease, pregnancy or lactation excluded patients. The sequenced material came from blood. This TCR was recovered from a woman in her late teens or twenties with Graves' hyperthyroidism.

The CDR3 nucleotides read TGTGCCAGCAGCTTACACAGCTCTGGAAACACCATATATTTT. This gives the protein CASSLHSSGNTIYF. This sequence joins TRBV11-2 and TRBJ1-3; no reliable D call. In germline, CDR1 is SGHAT, CDR2 FQNNGV. The V gene lost 2 bases and the J gene lost 0 bases, with 5 bases spanning the gap. The CDR3 covers 14 residues.